A selection of T cell receptor beta chains follows, all from one sample in a study of blood T cell repertoires in COVID-19. TCRdb's copy holds only in-frame clones and misses some; the assay was immunoSEQ multiplex PCR. The sample has about 350,000 clones, roughly 87% seen once. Material: peripheral blood. Every receptor here comes from a man under 40 with COVID-19, enrolled during active disease. Each CDR3 is given with its conserved first and last residue. Each record gives: clone size, D gene, V gene, J gene, CDR3 DNA, CDR3 protein. D genes are given only for firm matches. Clone size appears in some rows only: once, few, many, or a class for an expanded clone.

size: NA
D: NA
V: TRBV7-9
J: TRBJ2-7
DNA: TGTGCCAGCAGTCGCCTGGGGAGTAACGAGCAGTACTTC
CDR3: CASSRLGSNEQYF

size: NA
D: NA
V: TRBV19
J: TRBJ1-5
DNA: TGTGCCAGTAGTGGGGAGAGGGGCGGGGGATATAGCAATCAGCCCCAGCATTTT
CDR3: CASSGERGGGYSNQPQHF

size: NA
D: NA
V: TRBV7-8
J: TRBJ1-4
DNA: TGTGCCAGCAGCGCCGTTCCTCAGGCCTATAATGAAAAACTGTTTTTT
CDR3: CASSAVPQAYNEKLFF

size: NA
D: TRBD1
V: TRBV18
J: TRBJ2-5
DNA: TGTGCCAGCTCACACGGGGCAGGGGGAGTCCAAGAGACCCAGTACTTC
CDR3: CASSHGAGGVQETQYF

size: NA
D: NA
V: TRBV7-2
J: TRBJ1-2
DNA: TGTGCCAGCAGCTCGCGGGGGGTAGGATATGGCTACACCTTC
CDR3: CASSSRGVGYGYTF

size: NA
D: NA
V: TRBV27
J: TRBJ1-6
DNA: TGTGCCAGCAGTCTTAAACCGGGACGGGGGGTTATATGGAATTCACCCCTCCACTTT
CDR3: CASSLKPGRGVIWNSPLHF

size: once
D: TRBD2
V: TRBV9
J: TRBJ2-1
DNA: TGTGCCAGCAGCGTAGAAGCGGGAGAGTACAATGAGCAGTTCTTC
CDR3: CASSVEAGEYNEQFF

size: once
D: TRBD2
V: TRBV5-1
J: TRBJ2-3
DNA: TGCGCCAGCAGCTTGGCTAGCGGGAAACCCACAGATACGCAGTATTTT
CDR3: CASSLASGKPTDTQYF

size: NA
D: TRBD2
V: TRBV2
J: TRBJ2-3
DNA: TGTGCCAGCACCCTCGGGGGGGGAACGCAGTATTTT
CDR3: CASTLGGGTQYF

size: NA
D: TRBD2
V: TRBV19
J: TRBJ2-7
DNA: TGTGCCAGTAGTGTTACTAGCGGAGGGCCGGGGGAGCAGTACTTC
CDR3: CASSVTSGGPGEQYF

size: NA
D: NA
V: TRBV7-9
J: TRBJ1-1
DNA: TGTGCCAGCAGCTTATTCGGCCAGGTTATGGGGGGTGAAGCTTTCTTT
CDR3: CASSLFGQVMGGEAFF